Listed here are 10 T cell receptor beta chains from one sample, sequenced in a study of blood T cell repertoires in COVID-19. Assay: immunoSEQ multiplex PCR; the TCRdb copy retains only in-frame clones and omits some. This table holds 300,000 or so clones, roughly 84% found once. The sample was PBMCs or T cells enriched from blood (not recorded which). The source of these receptors is a woman in her twenties or thirties who had recovered from COVID-19.

V and J are TRBV3-1 (or the pseudogene TRBV3-2) and TRBJ2-7; D gene unclear. Germline V gene lookup returns CDR1 LGHDT and CDR2 YNNKEL (reference sequence). CDR3 length: 11 amino acids. Trimming cost V 5 bases and J 3 bases, with 5 bases left between them. CDR3 in amino acids: CASSTHYEQYF. The DNA of the CDR3 is TGTGCCAGCAGCACTCACTACGAGCAGTACTTC.

This clone was counted once. The CDR3 is CASSLEDLTGSYGYTF. DNA of the CDR3: TGTGCCAGCAGCTTAGAGGATTTAACAGGGAGCTATGGCTACACCTTC. V gene TRBV11-2 combines with J gene TRBJ1-2; perhaps TRBD1 as D (6 bases). The germline CDR1 and CDR2 sequences are SGHAT and FQNNGV. V lost 0 bases and J 4 bases, leaving 15 bases between the germline ends. This CDR3 has 16 residues.

The chain combines TRBV3-1 (or the pseudogene TRBV3-2) with TRBJ2-5, with 14 bases fitting TRBD2. CDR3 length: 17 residues. The J segment lost 4 bases and the V segment lost 0 bases, leaving 4 bases of the junction unmatched. The germline gives CDR1 LGHDT, CDR2 YNNKEL (reference sequence). CDR3 DNA sequence: TGTGCCAGCAGCCAAGATCAGACTAGCGGGGGGGGAGAGACCCAGTACTTC. Protein product: CASSQDQTSGGGETQYF.

J is TRBJ2-6 and V is TRBV11-2; TRBD1 is a possible D gene (6 bases). Trimming pared 5 bases from V and 4 bases from J, leaving 12 bases between. Per germline, CDR1 SGHAT and CDR2 FQNNGV. The CDR3 contains 15 residues. Here the CDR3 reads CASSHQGTGANVLTF. CDR3 sequence (DNA): TGTGCCAGCAGCCACCAGGGGACCGGGGCCAACGTCCTGACTTTC.

The chain combines TRBV29-1 with TRBJ1-1, with unresolved D. Trimming shortened V by 5 bases and J by 0 bases, and 10 bases separated the two germline ends. CDR3 length: 13 amino acids. Germline lookup yields CDR1 SQVTM and CDR2 ANQGSEA. The DNA for the CDR3 is TGCAGCGTTCGTGGAGACTTGAACACTGAAGCTTTCTTT. Translating gives CSVRGDLNTEAFF. Using reference TRBV29-1 and TRBJ1-1 for the parts outside the CDR3, the full variable domain is SAVISQKPSRDICQRGTSLTIQCQVDSQVTMMFWYRQQPGQSLTLIATANQGSEATYESGFVIDKFPISRPNLTFSTLTVSNMSPEDSSIYLCSVRGDLNTEAFFGQGTRLTVV.

The rearrangement uses TRBV11-3 and TRBJ2-1, with D possibly matching TRBD1 (6 bases). Germline V gives CDR1 SGHNT, CDR2 YENEEA. CDR3 length: 15 amino acids. The V and J ends lost 0 bases and 7 bases respectively, with 13 bases between them. CDR3 protein: CASSLEQGSENEQFF. The CDR3 DNA reads TGTGCCAGCAGCTTAGAACAGGGTAGTGAGAATGAGCAGTTCTTC.

The V and J genes are TRBV18 and TRBJ1-5, with TRBD1 as a possible D gene (5 bases). V was pared by 5 bases and J by 8 bases, with 13 bases between. Germline CDR1 and CDR2: KGHSH and LQKENI. The CDR3 loop spans 13 amino acids. CDR3 in DNA: TGTGCCAGCTCAGGGGGGGACCTGGAGCCCCAGCATTTT. Translating gives CASSGGDLEPQHF.

The chain combines TRBV5-1 with TRBJ1-4; D remains unclear. With 4 bases removed from V and 8 bases from J, the gap between germline ends came to 24 bases. In germline, CDR1 is SGHRS, CDR2 YFSETQ. CDR3 length: 17 residues. The CDR3 region is CASSHLASTSGPEKLFF. The CDR3 DNA follows: TGCGCCAGCAGCCACCTAGCGTCCACCTCCGGTCCGGAAAAACTGTTTTTT.

DNA for the CDR3: TGCGCCAGCAGCTTGGAAGTGACAGGGCGGGAGACCCAGTACTTC. Its protein is CASSLEVTGRETQYF. This chain joins TRBV5-1 and TRBJ2-5, with 7 bases aligning to TRBD1. Germline CDR1 is SGHRS and CDR2 is YFSETQ. The J segment lost 5 bases and the V segment lost 0 bases, leaving 7 bases of the junction unmatched. The CDR3 loop spans 15 amino acids.

V usage is TRBV28 and J usage is TRBJ2-1, with a weak D call TRBD2 (5 bases). The germline CDR1 and CDR2 sequences are MDHEN and SYDVKM. CDR3 length equals 17 residues. V lost 3 bases to trimming and J lost 2 bases, with 17 bases between them. Here the CDR3 DNA reads TGTGCCAGCAGTTTTCCCAGAGGGATGATAGCCTACAATGAGCAGTTCTTC. Translation gives CASSFPRGMIAYNEQFF.